The 10 T cell receptor beta chains below were found in one sample sequenced in a study of cytomegalovirus exposure and HLA in healthy donors. The study ran its PCR with 60 Vbeta and 13 Jbeta primers. Repertoires were generated with immunoSEQ multiplex PCR, while TCRdb's copy carries only in-frame clones and drops some. The table has around 120,000 clones, around a tenth seen once. Material: PBMCs. The receptors come from a man under 40 in good health and CMV-seronegative.

This chain uses TRBV5-1 with TRBJ2-7, with 8 bases lining up with TRBD2. Trimming cost V 3 bases and J 7 bases; bases outside gene matches: 9. CDR3 length equals 14 residues. CDR1 is SGHRS, CDR2 YFSETQ, per germline. CDR3 sequence: CASSSGIAGMEQYF. The CDR3 nucleotides read TGCGCCAGCAGCTCAGGGATAGCGGGAATGGAGCAGTACTTC.

This clone was seen more than once but under ten times. The CDR3 region is CASSQDSNLGVGGYTF. Written as DNA, the CDR3 is TGCGCCAGCAGCCAAGATAGTAATCTCGGGGTAGGAGGCTACACCTTC. The V gene is TRBV4-3, the J gene TRBJ1-2; no definite D call. V lost 0 bases to trimming and J lost 8 bases, with 19 bases between them. The CDR3 runs 16 residues. Germline assignment: CDR1 LGHNA and CDR2 YSLEER.

This clone was seen more than once but under ten times. This rearrangement joins TRBV4-1 to TRBJ1-5, with TRBD1 matching over 10 bases. V trimming: 4 bases; J trimming: 7 bases; junction bases outside the gene matches: 10. The germline V gene encodes CDR1 MGHRA and CDR2 YSYEKL. The CDR3 spans 16 residues. CDR3 sequence: CASSPRRQGASQPQHF. CDR3 DNA sequence: TGCGCCAGCAGCCCACGGAGACAGGGGGCAAGCCAGCCCCAGCATTTT.

CDR3 DNA sequence: TGTGCCAGCAGTTACGGGACACCGGCCTCCTACGAGCAGTACTTC. It specifies CASSYGTPASYEQYF. This chain uses TRBV6-6 with TRBJ2-7; maybe TRBD1 (6 bases). From germline, CDR1 is MNHNY and CDR2 SVGAGI (reference sequence). The CDR3 sequence is 15 residues long. V lost 2 bases, J lost 0 bases, and 11 bases lay in between.

This clone appeared a few times. Other DNA sequences in this sample translate to the same CDR3. The chain uses TRBV5-1 and TRBJ2-1; D possibly corresponds to TRBD2 (5 bases). The CDR3 is 15 residues long. The ends were cut back, 0 bases at V and 1 base at J, with 8 bases in the middle. CDR1 SGHRS and CDR2 YFSETQ come from the germline V gene. CDR3 region: CASSLAGNSYNEQFF. The CDR3 DNA is TGCGCCAGCAGCTTGGCGGGGAATTCCTACAATGAGCAGTTCTTC. Full variable domain (rest looked up from reference TRBV5-1 and TRBJ2-1): KAGVTQTPRYLIKTRGQQVTLSCSPISGHRSVSWYQQTPGQGLQFLFEYFSETQRNKGNFPGRFSGRQFSNSRSEMNVSTLELGDSALYLCASSLAGNSYNEQFFGPGTRLTVL.

The chain couples TRBV4-2 to TRBJ2-5; D possibly corresponds to TRBD1 (7 bases). This CDR3 is built from 18 residues. V lost 0 bases to trimming and J lost 0 bases, with 17 bases between them. The V gene's germline CDR1 is LGHNA and CDR2 YNFKEQ. The CDR3 spells CASSQDWRRGVYQETQYF. DNA of the CDR3: TGTGCCAGCAGCCAAGATTGGCGCAGGGGGGTGTACCAAGAGACCCAGTACTTC.

This clone was picked up a small number of times. The chain has TRBV4-2 and TRBJ1-4, with a possible D match to TRBD1 (5 bases). Between the trimmed V and J ends, which lost 4 bases and 7 bases, there was a span of 13 bases. The CDR3 consists of 14 residues. Per germline, CDR1 LGHNA and CDR2 YNFKEQ. The CDR3 loop reads CASSPAQGSEKLFF. The CDR3 DNA reads as TGTGCCAGCAGCCCCGCCCAGGGTAGTGAAAAACTGTTTTTT.

This clone was picked up a small number of times. The J gene is TRBJ2-1, the V gene TRBV7-6, with 11 bases lining up with TRBD2. Germline CDR1 SGHVS, CDR2 FNYEAQ. CDR3 length equals 16 residues. V lost 0 bases, J lost 9 bases, and 7 bases stayed unmatched. The CDR3 is CASSLAASGGRSEQFF. The CDR3 bases are TGTGCCAGCAGCTTAGCGGCTAGCGGGGGGAGGAGTGAGCAGTTCTTC. Variable domain in full (rest from reference TRBV7-6 and TRBJ2-1): GAGVSQSPRYKVTKRGQDVALRCDPISGHVSLYWYRQALGQGPEFLTYFNYEAQQDKSGLPNDRFSAERPEGSISTLTIQRTEQRDSAMYRCASSLAASGGRSEQFFGPGTRLTVL.

The V gene is TRBV19, the J gene TRBJ1-1, with 9 bases fitting TRBD1. J was trimmed by 9 bases and V by 6 bases; bases with no gene match: 5. Per germline, CDR1 LNHDA and CDR2 SQIVND (reference sequence). The CDR3 runs to 12 residues. CDR3 in DNA: TGTGCCAGTAGCCCCACAGGGGGCAAAGCTTTCTTT. This encodes CASSPTGGKAFF.

The V and J genes are TRBV6-5 and TRBJ1-3; weak D call: TRBD1 (5 bases). The V end was cut by 2 bases, the J end by 0 bases, with 8 bases between. The CDR3 loop spans 15 amino acids. Germline lookup yields CDR1 MNHEY and CDR2 SVGAGI. CDR3 DNA sequence: TGTGCCAGCAGTTACCAGACAGTCTCTGGAAACACCATATATTTT. Translated: CASSYQTVSGNTIYF.